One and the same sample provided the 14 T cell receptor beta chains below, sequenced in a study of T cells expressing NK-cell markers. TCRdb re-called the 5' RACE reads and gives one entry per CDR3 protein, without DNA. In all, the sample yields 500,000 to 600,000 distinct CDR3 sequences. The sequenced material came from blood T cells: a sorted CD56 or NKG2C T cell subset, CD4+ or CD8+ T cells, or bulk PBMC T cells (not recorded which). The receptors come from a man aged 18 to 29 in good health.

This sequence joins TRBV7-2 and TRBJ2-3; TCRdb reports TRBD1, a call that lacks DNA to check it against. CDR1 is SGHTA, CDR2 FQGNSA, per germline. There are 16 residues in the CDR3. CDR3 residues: CASSLGPAGRTDTQYF.

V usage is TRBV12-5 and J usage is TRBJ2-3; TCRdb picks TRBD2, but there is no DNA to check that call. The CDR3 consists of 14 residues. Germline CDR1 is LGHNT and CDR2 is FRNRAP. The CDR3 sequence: CASGGLAGGVAQYF.

The CDR3 reads CASSSGTSGSFNIQYF. The gene calls are TRBV5-6 and TRBJ2-4; TCRdb's D call, TRBD2, is unchecked because there is no DNA. Germline V gives CDR1 SGHDT, CDR2 YYEEEE. The CDR3 is 16 residues long.

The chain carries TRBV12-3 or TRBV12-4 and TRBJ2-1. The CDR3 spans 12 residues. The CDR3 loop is CASSFNPREQFF.

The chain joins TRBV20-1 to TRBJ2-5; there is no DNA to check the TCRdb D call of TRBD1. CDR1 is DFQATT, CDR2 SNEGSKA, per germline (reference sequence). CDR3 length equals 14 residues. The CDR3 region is CSVAPGGAGETQYF.

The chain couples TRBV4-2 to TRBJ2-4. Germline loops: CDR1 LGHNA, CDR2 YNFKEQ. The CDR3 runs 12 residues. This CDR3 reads CASSPRRNIQYF.

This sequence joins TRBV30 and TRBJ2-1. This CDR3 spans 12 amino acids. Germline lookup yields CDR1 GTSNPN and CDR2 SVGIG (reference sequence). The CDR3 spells CAWHQSHGEQFF.

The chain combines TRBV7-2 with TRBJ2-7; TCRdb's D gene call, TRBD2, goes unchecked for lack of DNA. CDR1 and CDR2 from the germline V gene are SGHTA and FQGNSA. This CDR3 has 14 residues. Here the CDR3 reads CASSPGLEGGEQYF.

CDR3 protein: CSVWVRLAGLDEQFF. The J gene is TRBJ2-1, the V gene TRBV29-1; TCRdb's D call of TRBD2 is untestable without DNA. This CDR3 contains 15 residues. The germline gives CDR1 SQVTM, CDR2 ANQGSEA.

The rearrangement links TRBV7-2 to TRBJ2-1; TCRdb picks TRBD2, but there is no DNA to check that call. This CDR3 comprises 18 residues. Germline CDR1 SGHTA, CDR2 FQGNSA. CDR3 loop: CASSLWVGTSLAYNEQFF.

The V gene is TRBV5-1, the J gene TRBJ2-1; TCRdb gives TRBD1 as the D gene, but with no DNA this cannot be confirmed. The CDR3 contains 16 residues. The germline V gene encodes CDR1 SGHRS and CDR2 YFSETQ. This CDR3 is CASSLATRDEGNEQFF.

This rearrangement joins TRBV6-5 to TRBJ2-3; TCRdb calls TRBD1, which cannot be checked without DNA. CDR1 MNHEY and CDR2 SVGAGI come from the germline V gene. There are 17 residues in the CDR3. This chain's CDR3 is CASSYSGTRQGTDTQYF.

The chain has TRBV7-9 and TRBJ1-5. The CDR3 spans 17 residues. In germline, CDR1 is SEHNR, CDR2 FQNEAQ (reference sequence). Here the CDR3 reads CASSSNPGGTWDQPQHF.

The CDR3 here is CASRGNDRTYEQYF. The gene calls are TRBV12-3 or TRBV12-4 and TRBJ2-7; TCRdb returns TRBD1, unconfirmable since there is no DNA. The CDR3 runs to 14 residues.